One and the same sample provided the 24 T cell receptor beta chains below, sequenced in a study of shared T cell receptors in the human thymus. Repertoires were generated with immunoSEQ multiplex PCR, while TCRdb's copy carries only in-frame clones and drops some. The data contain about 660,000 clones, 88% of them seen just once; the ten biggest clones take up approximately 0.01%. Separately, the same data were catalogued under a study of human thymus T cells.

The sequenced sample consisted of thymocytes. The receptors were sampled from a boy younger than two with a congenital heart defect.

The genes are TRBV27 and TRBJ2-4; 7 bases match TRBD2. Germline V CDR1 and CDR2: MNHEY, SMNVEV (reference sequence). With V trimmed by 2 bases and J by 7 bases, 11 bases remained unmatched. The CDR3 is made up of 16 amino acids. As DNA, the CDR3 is TGTGCCAGCAGTTTAAGGCATAAGCGGGAAACTAACATTCAGTACTTC. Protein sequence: CASSLRHKRETNIQYF.

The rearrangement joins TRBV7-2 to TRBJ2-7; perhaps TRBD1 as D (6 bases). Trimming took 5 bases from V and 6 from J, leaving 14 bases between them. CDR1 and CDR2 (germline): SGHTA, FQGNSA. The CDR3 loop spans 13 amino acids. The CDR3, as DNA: TGTGCCAGCAGCCTACAGGGTCCGGGCGAGCAGTACTTC. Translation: CASSLQGPGEQYF.

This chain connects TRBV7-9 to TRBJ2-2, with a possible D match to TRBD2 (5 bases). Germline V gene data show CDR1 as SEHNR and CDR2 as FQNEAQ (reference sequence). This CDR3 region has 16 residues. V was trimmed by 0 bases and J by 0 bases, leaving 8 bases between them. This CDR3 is CASSLASAPNTGELFF. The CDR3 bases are TGTGCCAGCAGCTTAGCTAGCGCCCCGAACACCGGGGAGCTGTTTTTT.

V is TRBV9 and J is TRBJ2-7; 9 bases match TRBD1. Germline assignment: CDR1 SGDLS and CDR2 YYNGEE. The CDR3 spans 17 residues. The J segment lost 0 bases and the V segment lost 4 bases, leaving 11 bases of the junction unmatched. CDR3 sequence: CASSPQPGTGPSYEQYF. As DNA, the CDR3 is TGTGCCAGCAGCCCCCAGCCCGGGACAGGGCCCTCCTACGAGCAGTACTTC.

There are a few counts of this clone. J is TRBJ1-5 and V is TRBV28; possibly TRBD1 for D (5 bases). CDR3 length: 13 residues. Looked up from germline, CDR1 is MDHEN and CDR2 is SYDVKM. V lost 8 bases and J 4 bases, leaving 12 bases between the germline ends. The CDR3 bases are TGTGCCAGCGGAAAGGGGACTAATCAGCCCCAGCATTTT. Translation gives CASGKGTNQPQHF.

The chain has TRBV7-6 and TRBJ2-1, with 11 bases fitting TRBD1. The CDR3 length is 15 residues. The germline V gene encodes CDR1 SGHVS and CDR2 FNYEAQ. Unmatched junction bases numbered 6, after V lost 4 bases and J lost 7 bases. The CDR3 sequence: CASSSRDRGANEQFF. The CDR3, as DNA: TGTGCCAGCAGCTCCCGGGACAGGGGGGCAAATGAGCAGTTCTTC.

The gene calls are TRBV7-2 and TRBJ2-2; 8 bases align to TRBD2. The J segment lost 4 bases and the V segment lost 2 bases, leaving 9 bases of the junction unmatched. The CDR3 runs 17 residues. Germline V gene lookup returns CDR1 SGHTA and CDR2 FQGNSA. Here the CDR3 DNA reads TGTGCCAGCAGCTTAATGGGGGGGCTAGCGGGCACCGGGGAGCTGTTTTTT. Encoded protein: CASSLMGGLAGTGELFF.

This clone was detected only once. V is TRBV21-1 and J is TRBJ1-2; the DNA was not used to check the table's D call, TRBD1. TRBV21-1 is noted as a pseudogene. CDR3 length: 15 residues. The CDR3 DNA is TGTGCCAGCAGCAATGGTAGACAGGCGGTAAGTGGCTACACCTTC. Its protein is CASSNGRQAVSGYTF.

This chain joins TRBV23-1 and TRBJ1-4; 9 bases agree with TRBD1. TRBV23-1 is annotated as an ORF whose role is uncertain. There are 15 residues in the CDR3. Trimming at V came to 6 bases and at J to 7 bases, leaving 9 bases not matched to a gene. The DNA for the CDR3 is TGCGCCAGCAGCCCCACCTGGGACAGGGCTGAAAAACTGTTTTTT. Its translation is CASSPTWDRAEKLFF.

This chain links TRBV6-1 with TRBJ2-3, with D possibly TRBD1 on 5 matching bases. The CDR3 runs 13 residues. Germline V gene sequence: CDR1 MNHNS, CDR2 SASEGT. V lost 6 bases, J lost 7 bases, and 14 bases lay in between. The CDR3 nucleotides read TGTGCCAGCAGGGAAAATCGACAGCATACGCAGTATTTT. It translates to CASRENRQHTQYF.

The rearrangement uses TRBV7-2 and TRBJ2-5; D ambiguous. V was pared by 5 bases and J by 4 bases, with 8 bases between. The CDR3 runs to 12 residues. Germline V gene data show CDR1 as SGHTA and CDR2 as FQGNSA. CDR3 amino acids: CASSLALETQYF. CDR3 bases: TGTGCCAGCAGCCTCGCGTTAGAGACCCAGTACTTC.

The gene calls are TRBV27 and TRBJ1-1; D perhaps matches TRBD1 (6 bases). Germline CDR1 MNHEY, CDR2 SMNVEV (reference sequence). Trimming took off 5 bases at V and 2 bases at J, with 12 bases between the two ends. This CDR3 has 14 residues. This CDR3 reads CASSVTGTNTEAFF. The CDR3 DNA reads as TGTGCCAGCAGTGTTACAGGGACAAACACTGAAGCTTTCTTT.

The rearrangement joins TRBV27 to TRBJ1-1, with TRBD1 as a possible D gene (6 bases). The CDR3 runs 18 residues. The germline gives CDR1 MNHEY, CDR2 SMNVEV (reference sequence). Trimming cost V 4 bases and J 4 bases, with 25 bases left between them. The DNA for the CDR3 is TGTGCCAGCAGTTCTAAATTTGTCGCAATCAGGGGCCTCACTGAAGCTTTCTTT. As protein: CASSSKFVAIRGLTEAFF.

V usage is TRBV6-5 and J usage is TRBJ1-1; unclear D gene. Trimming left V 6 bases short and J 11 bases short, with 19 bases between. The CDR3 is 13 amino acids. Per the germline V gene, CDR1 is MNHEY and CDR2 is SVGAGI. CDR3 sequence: CASSSLEGILAFF. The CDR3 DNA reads TGTGCCAGCAGCTCTCTTGAGGGTATTCTGGCTTTCTTT.

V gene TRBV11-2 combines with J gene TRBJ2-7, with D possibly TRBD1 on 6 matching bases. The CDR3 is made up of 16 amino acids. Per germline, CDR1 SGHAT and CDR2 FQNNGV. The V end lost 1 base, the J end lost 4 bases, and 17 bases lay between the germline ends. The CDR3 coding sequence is TGTGCCAGCAGCTTAGGGGACATGAAATATCCTTACGAGCAGTACTTC. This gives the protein CASSLGDMKYPYEQYF.

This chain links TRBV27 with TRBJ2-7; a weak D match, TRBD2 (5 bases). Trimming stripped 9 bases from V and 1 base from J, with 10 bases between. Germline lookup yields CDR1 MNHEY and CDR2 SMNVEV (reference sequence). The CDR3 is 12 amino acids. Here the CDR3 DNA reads TGTGCCAGTAGAAGCGGTTCCTACGAGCAGTACTTC. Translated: CASRSGSYEQYF.

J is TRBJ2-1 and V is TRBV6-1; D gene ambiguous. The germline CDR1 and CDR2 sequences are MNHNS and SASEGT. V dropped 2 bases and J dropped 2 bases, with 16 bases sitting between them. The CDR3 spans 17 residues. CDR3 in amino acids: CASSESPPWAPYNEQFF. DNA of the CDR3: TGTGCCAGCAGTGAATCTCCTCCGTGGGCCCCCTACAATGAGCAGTTCTTC.

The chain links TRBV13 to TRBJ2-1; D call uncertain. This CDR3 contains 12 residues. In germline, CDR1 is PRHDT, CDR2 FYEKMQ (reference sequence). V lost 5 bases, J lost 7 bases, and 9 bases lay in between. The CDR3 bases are TGTGCCAGCAGCGCCATGAGGAATGAGCAGTTCTTC. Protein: CASSAMRNEQFF. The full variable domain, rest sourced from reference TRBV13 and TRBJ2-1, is AAGVIQSPRHLIKEKRETATLKCYPIPRHDTVYWYQQGPGQDPQFLISFYEKMQSDKGSIPDRFSAQQFSDYHSELNMSSLELGDSALYFCASSAMRNEQFFGPGTRLTVL.

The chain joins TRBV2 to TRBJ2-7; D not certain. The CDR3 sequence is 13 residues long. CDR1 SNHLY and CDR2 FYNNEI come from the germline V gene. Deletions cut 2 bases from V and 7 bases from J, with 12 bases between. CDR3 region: CASSEFQLGEQYF. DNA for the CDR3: TGTGCCAGCAGTGAATTTCAGCTCGGGGAGCAGTACTTC.

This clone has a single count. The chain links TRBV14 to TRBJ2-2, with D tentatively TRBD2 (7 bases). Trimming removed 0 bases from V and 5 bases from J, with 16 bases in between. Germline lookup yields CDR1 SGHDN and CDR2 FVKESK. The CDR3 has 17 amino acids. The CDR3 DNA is TGTGCCAGCAGCCAAGATAATCCAAGGGGGGGAACCGGGGAGCTGTTTTTT. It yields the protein CASSQDNPRGGTGELFF.

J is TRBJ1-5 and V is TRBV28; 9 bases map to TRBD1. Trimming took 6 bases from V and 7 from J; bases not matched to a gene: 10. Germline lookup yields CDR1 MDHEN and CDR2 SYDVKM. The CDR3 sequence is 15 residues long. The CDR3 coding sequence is TGTGCCAGCAGGGGGGGACAGGGCGTTGGGCAGCCCCAGCATTTT. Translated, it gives CASRGGQGVGQPQHF.

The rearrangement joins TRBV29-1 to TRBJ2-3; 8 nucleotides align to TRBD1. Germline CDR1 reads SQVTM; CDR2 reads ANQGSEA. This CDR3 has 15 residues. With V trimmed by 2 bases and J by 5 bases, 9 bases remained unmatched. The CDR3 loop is CSVERWDRHKDTQYF. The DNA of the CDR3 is TGCAGCGTTGAACGATGGGACAGGCATAAAGATACGCAGTATTTT.

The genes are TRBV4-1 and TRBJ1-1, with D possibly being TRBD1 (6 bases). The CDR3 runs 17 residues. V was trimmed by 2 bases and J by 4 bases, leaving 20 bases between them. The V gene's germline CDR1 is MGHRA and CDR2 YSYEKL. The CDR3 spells CASSQKGGGLLGTEAFF. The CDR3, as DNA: TGCGCCAGCAGCCAAAAAGGGGGTGGACTCCTGGGCACTGAAGCTTTCTTT.

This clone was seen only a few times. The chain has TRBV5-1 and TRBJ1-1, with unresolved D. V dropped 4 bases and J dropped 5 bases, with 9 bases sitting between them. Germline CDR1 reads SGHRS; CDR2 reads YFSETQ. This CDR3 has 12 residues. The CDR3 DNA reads TGCGCCAGCAGCCAGATCGGGACTGAAGCTTTCTTT. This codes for CASSQIGTEAFF. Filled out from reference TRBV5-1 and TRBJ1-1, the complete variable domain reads KAGVTQTPRYLIKTRGQQVTLSCSPISGHRSVSWYQQTPGQGLQFLFEYFSETQRNKGNFPGRFSGRQFSNSRSEMNVSTLELGDSALYLCASSQIGTEAFFGQGTRLTVV.